This T cell receptor (beta chain) came from a study of vaccination effects on CD4 cells after COVID-19. On the study more broadly: Sequencing followed a ViraFEST assay step that expanded antigen-specific CD4+ T cells with viral peptide pools. Study-wide results and caveats: Marked clonal contraction was seen late after vaccination (in both infection- and vaccine-induced clones). Sampling in the study covered few convalescent patients and included no early post-infection timepoints.

Germline V lookup: CDR1 SGHRS, CDR2 YFSETQ. The CDR3 totals 16 residues. V gave up 0 bases and J gave up 0 bases, with 12 bases separating them. About this clone itself: Its antigen remains unidentified.

Scientists isolated CD4+ T cells after a roughly nine-day culture period ended. The person's infection with SARS-CoV-2, confirmed by PCR, took place between March and December 2020. Participants received two doses of either the BNT162b2 or mRNA-1273 vaccine. The method was immunoSEQ multiplex PCR; TCRdb's version includes in-frame clones alone and lacks a portion of them. This repertoire shows roughly 30,000 clones, about 75% found once; its top ten account for more than 6.5%. The gene calls are TRBV5-1 and TRBJ1-2; no reliable D call. This TCR was recovered from a human donor who had a prior SARS-CoV-2 infection. Sample: CD4+ T cells from PBMCs cultured without peptide, taken after COVID-19 vaccination. CDR3 nucleotide sequence: TGCGCCAGCAGCTTGGTAGGCGGGTTAGCTAACTATGGCTACACCTTC. Translated: CASSLVGGLANYGYTF.